Each of the 30 T cell receptor beta chains below was sequenced from the same sample in a study of early T cells in non-severe SARS-CoV-2 infection. A single record per CDR3 protein comes from TCRdb applying MiXCR to the 5' RACE reads. The sample records 25,000 to 35,000 distinct CDR3 sequences, 3% to 4% being singletons. The sequencing sample was made of whole blood. The receptors stem from an adult who was a healthcare worker with PCR-confirmed SARS-CoV-2 infection or an uninfected control (not recorded which).

V and J are TRBV6-9 and TRBJ1-2; the match to TRBD1 covers 8 bases. This CDR3 has 13 amino acids. Germline V gene lookup returns CDR1 MNHGY and CDR2 SVAAGI. The trim removed 8 bases at V and 7 bases at J, leaving 9 bases unmatched. CDR3 loop: CASAPTGTGGYTF. CDR3 DNA: TGTGCCAGCGCCCCGACAGGGACAGGTGGCTACACCTTC.

This clonotype was detected ten times or more. This chain joins TRBV4-1 and TRBJ2-7, with D maybe TRBD1 (5 bases). CDR3 length: 14 residues. Trimming removed 4 bases at V and 1 base at J, with 11 bases between. Germline CDR1 is MGHRA and CDR2 is YSYEKL. The CDR3 spells CASSPKDISYEQYF. CDR3 DNA sequence: TGCGCCAGCAGCCCAAAGGACATTTCCTACGAGCAGTACTTC.

This clonotype was counted at least ten times. The genes are TRBV4-1 and TRBJ2-7, with D possibly called TRBD1 or TRBD2 (6 bases each). Germline-derived CDR1 and CDR2 are MGHRA and YSYEKL. The CDR3 is 15 amino acids. V was trimmed by 3 bases and J by 7 bases, leaving 19 bases between them. The CDR3: CASSQVGGRTGEQYF. The CDR3 DNA reads TGCGCCAGCAGCCAGGTTGGGGGGCGCACGGGGGAGCAGTACTTC.

This clonotype is medium-sized. The chain uses TRBV19 and TRBJ1-5; 9 positions agree with TRBD1. The CDR3 has 14 residues. With 9 bases clipped from V and 6 bases from J, the junction kept 9 bases outside the gene matches. Germline V gene sequence: CDR1 LNHDA, CDR2 SQIVND (reference sequence). DNA of the CDR3: TGTGCCAGCCACCGGGACAGGGTCGGTCAGCCCCAGCATTTT. Translating gives CASHRDRVGQPQHF.

Details on this clonotype: Given a much more abundant clone one base away, this may be a read error. The rearrangement uses TRBV12-3 or TRBV12-4 and TRBJ2-2; D is tentatively TRBD1 or TRBD2 (5 bases each). The CDR3 spans 12 residues. The CDR3 bases are TGTGCCAGCAGCTCCAGGGTCGGGGAGCCGTTTTTT. Its translation: CASSSRVGEPFF.

This clonotype came up a few times. The chain has TRBV30 and TRBJ1-2, with 8 bases aligning to TRBD1. V was clipped by 7 bases and J by 2 bases; unmatched bases: 9. There are 14 residues in the CDR3. CDR1 GTSNPN and CDR2 SVGIG come from the germline V gene (reference sequence). CDR3 region: CAFETGEGNYGYTF. CDR3 coding DNA: TGTGCCTTTGAGACAGGGGAGGGCAACTATGGCTACACCTTC.

This clonotype has a count of ten or more. This rearrangement joins TRBV3-1 to TRBJ2-5; D perhaps matches TRBD1 (6 bases). The CDR3 is made up of 13 amino acids. Trimming took 5 bases from V and 7 from J, leaving 14 bases between them. The germline gives CDR1 LGHDT, CDR2 YNNKEL (reference sequence). CDR3 residues: CASSSGQAGTQYF. DNA of the CDR3: TGTGCCAGCAGCTCGGGACAAGCCGGGACCCAGTACTTC.

The table lists this clonotype with many counts. The genes are TRBV19 and TRBJ2-1; 9 bases fit TRBD1. CDR3 length: 15 amino acids. Looked up from germline, CDR1 is LNHDA and CDR2 is SQIVND (reference sequence). V trimming: 4 bases; J trimming: 7 bases; junction bases outside the gene matches: 8. The CDR3 sequence: CASSTRQGGRNEQFF. As DNA, the CDR3 is TGTGCCAGTAGTACAAGACAGGGGGGCCGTAATGAGCAGTTCTTC.

V usage is TRBV6-4 and J usage is TRBJ2-1, with TRBD1 matching over 9 bases. The CDR3 has 12 residues. V lost 6 bases and J lost 15; bases outside the gene matches: 9. Germline-derived CDR1 and CDR2 are MRHNA and SNTAGT. The CDR3 loop is CASRGTGTGMFF. The CDR3 DNA reads as TGTGCCAGCAGAGGGACCGGGACAGGGATGTTCTTC.

This clonotype has ten or more counts. J is TRBJ1-1 and V is TRBV6-1; a possible D gene is TRBD1 (6 bases). The V gene's germline CDR1 is MNHNS and CDR2 SASEGT. V lost 7 bases to trimming and J lost 0 bases, with 12 bases between them. The CDR3 runs to 14 residues. The CDR3 region is CASTDRSMNTEAFF. The CDR3 DNA sequence: TGTGCCAGCACAGACAGGTCCATGAACACTGAAGCTTTCTTT.

This clonotype appeared many times. The V call is TRBV12-3 or TRBV12-4, the J call TRBJ2-2; the D call may be TRBD1 or TRBD2 (5 bases each). The CDR3 length is 17 residues. Trimming cost V 5 bases and J 2 bases, with 18 bases left between them. The CDR3 coding sequence is TGTGCCAGCAGTATCCTGGGACGTCTCTCAAACACCGGGGAGCTGTTTTTT. It encodes CASSILGRLSNTGELFF.

The sample holds many counts of this clonotype. This chain's CDR3 is CASSLGTSVTAEQFF. The CDR3 DNA reads as TGTGCCAGCAGCTTGGGGACTAGTGTGACCGCCGAGCAGTTCTTC. The rearrangement joins TRBV11-2 to TRBJ2-1; 8 bases map to TRBD2. This CDR3 is 15 amino acids long. The junction had 11 bases not matched to a gene; V was cut back by 3 bases and J by 10 bases. Germline V gene sequence: CDR1 SGHAT, CDR2 FQNNGV.

This clonotype was found many times. The rearrangement uses TRBV11-3 and TRBJ1-1; D ambiguous. V lost 2 bases and J lost 2, with 6 bases in between. Germline V gives CDR1 SGHNT, CDR2 YENEEA. The CDR3 runs to 13 residues. The CDR3 loop reads CASSLKTNTEAFF. CDR3 nucleotides: TGTGCCAGCAGCTTAAAAACTAACACTGAAGCTTTCTTT.

Only a few counts were recorded for this clonotype. This rearrangement joins TRBV7-9 to TRBJ2-1; D is perhaps TRBD2 (6 bases). CDR1 is SEHNR, CDR2 FQNEAQ, per germline (reference sequence). The CDR3 has 17 residues. Trimming left V 4 bases short and J 7 bases short, with 23 bases between. The DNA for the CDR3 is TGTGCCAGCAGCTCCCCCAAGACGCGGGAAGTCTTAAATGAGCAGTTCTTC. Protein: CASSSPKTREVLNEQFF.

The genes are TRBV5-1 and TRBJ2-7, with 11 nucleotides matching TRBD1. Trimming took 4 bases from V and 3 from J; bases not matched to a gene: 3. The CDR3 is made up of 14 amino acids. CDR1 and CDR2 from the germline V gene are SGHRS and YFSETQ. The CDR3 region has the DNA TGCGCCAGCAGCCTTGGGACAGGGGGCTACGAGCAGTACTTC. Encoded protein: CASSLGTGGYEQYF. Full variable domain (missing parts from reference TRBV5-1 and TRBJ2-7): KAGVTQTPRYLIKTRGQQVTLSCSPISGHRSVSWYQQTPGQGLQFLFEYFSETQRNKGNFPGRFSGRQFSNSRSEMNVSTLELGDSALYLCASSLGTGGYEQYFGPGTRLTVT.

In this sample, this clonotype turned up many times. This chain connects TRBV20-1 to TRBJ2-3; D perhaps matches TRBD2 (6 bases). CDR1 and CDR2 (germline): DFQATT, SNEGSKA (reference sequence). V shed 5 bases and J shed 4 bases, with 13 bases lying between them. CDR3 length: 13 residues. The DNA for the CDR3 is TGCAGTGCTCTAAAGCCGGGAGCAGATACGCAGTATTTT. It codes for CSALKPGADTQYF.

This clonotype was detected many times. The chain joins TRBV5-1 to TRBJ1-1; tentative D call: TRBD1 (5 bases). The germline CDR1 and CDR2 sequences are SGHRS and YFSETQ. V lost 2 bases and J lost 3, with 8 bases in between. The CDR3 has 13 residues. CDR3 bases: TGCGCCAGCAGCTTCAGGGAAGACACTGAAGCTTTCTTT. Amino acids: CASSFREDTEAFF. Together with reference TRBV5-1 and TRBJ1-1, the CDR3 gives the full variable domain: KAGVTQTPRYLIKTRGQQVTLSCSPISGHRSVSWYQQTPGQGLQFLFEYFSETQRNKGNFPGRFSGRQFSNSRSEMNVSTLELGDSALYLCASSFREDTEAFFGQGTRLTVV.

This clonotype was recorded many times. V usage is TRBV7-6 and J usage is TRBJ2-5; D possibly uses TRBD1 or TRBD2 (6 bases each). The CDR3 spans 14 residues. The V gene lost 2 bases and the J gene lost 5 bases, with 12 bases spanning the gap. Germline V CDR1 and CDR2: SGHVS, FNYEAQ. The chain's CDR3 is CASSLFGGQETQYF. The CDR3, as DNA: TGTGCCAGCAGCTTATTTGGGGGGCAGGAGACCCAGTACTTC.

This clonotype was counted at least ten times. The J gene is TRBJ2-1, the V gene TRBV6-4; 7 bases fit TRBD2. The CDR3 loop spans 16 amino acids. Unmatched junction bases numbered 9, after V lost 3 bases and J lost 4 bases. Germline lookup yields CDR1 MRHNA and CDR2 SNTAGT. CDR3 in DNA: TGTGCCAGCAGTGAGAACCAGGCTAGCGGTTACAATGAGCAGTTCTTC. Protein product: CASSENQASGYNEQFF.

This clonotype occurred many times. The chain is built from TRBV19 and TRBJ1-1; a possible D gene is TRBD1 (6 bases). Germline lookup yields CDR1 LNHDA and CDR2 SQIVND (reference sequence). Trimming pared 8 bases from V and 5 bases from J, leaving 12 bases between. The CDR3 contains 12 residues. This CDR3 is CASRIGGTEAFF. As DNA, the CDR3 is TGTGCCAGTCGCATAGGGGGTACTGAAGCTTTCTTT.

This clonotype showed up many times. This sequence joins TRBV20-1 and TRBJ2-1, with TRBD2 matching 12 bases. Per the germline V gene, CDR1 is DFQATT and CDR2 is SNEGSKA (reference sequence). The CDR3 spans 17 residues. The V gene end was trimmed by 1 base and the J gene end by 4 bases; junction bases not matched to a gene: 8. The CDR3 DNA sequence: TGCAGTGCTAGAGCGCTAGCGGGGGGGGCCGGGTACAATGAGCAGTTCTTC. Translated: CSARALAGGAGYNEQFF.

This clonotype came up many times. A junction boundary mismatches the germline segment, possibly from a read error. The genes are TRBV29-1 and TRBJ1-1; D is unresolved. This CDR3 is built from 10 residues. Germline loops: CDR1 SQVTM, CDR2 ANQGSEA. CDR3 DNA sequence: TGCAGCGTTGAGGATCATCCGGATTTTTTT. This sequence encodes CSVEDHPDFF.

This clonotype was detected many times. The V and J genes are TRBV30 and TRBJ2-5; 7 bases line up with TRBD2. CDR3 length equals 17 residues. The ends lost 0 bases at V and 0 bases at J; junction bases unmatched: 10. Germline assignment: CDR1 GTSNPN and CDR2 SVGIG (reference sequence). CDR3 sequence (DNA): TGTGCCTGGAGTGTATTCCTCGGGACTACCAACCAAGAGACCCAGTACTTC. Translated, it gives CAWSVFLGTTNQETQYF.

This clonotype appeared many times. The chain carries TRBV7-2 and TRBJ1-2, with D tentatively TRBD1 (5 bases). V was shortened by 3 bases and J by 1 base, with 9 bases between the two germline ends. This CDR3 has 14 residues. Germline V gene sequence: CDR1 SGHTA, CDR2 FQGNSA. The CDR3 coding sequence is TGTGCCAGCAGCTTCGGGGCCGATAACTATGGCTACACCTTC. Encoded protein: CASSFGADNYGYTF.

This clonotype has a count of ten or more. V and J are TRBV5-1 and TRBJ2-5; D perhaps matches TRBD2 (7 bases). V lost 4 bases to trimming and J lost 3 bases, with 10 bases between them. The CDR3 is 13 residues long. Germline CDR1 reads SGHRS; CDR2 reads YFSETQ. CDR3 nucleotides: TGCGCCAGCAGCCGGGGGGCCAAAGAGACCCAGTACTTC. This encodes CASSRGAKETQYF.

The chain has TRBV2 and TRBJ1-6, with 10 bases that match TRBD1. Germline V lookup: CDR1 SNHLY, CDR2 FYNNEI. This CDR3 region has 15 residues. The V segment lost 7 bases and the J segment 8 bases; nucleotides outside the gene matches: 8. The CDR3 DNA sequence: TGTGCCAGCATCCGGAATGGACAGGGGGATTCACCCCTCCACTTT. Encoded protein: CASIRNGQGDSPLHF. Drawing the rest from reference TRBV2 and TRBJ1-6, the complete variable domain is EPEVTQTPSHQVTQMGQEVILRCVPISNHLYFYWYRQILGQKVEFLVSFYNNEISEKSEIFDDQFSVERPDGSNFTLKIRSTKLEDSAMYFCASIRNGQGDSPLHFGNGTRLTVT.

This clonotype has at least ten counts. V is TRBV7-2 and J is TRBJ2-7; tentatively, D is TRBD1 or TRBD2 (5 bases each). Germline V gives CDR1 SGHTA, CDR2 FQGNSA. V lost 4 bases, J lost 0 bases, and 10 bases lay in between. The CDR3 is 14 residues long. The CDR3 loop is CASSSEGPSYEQYF. The CDR3 nucleotides read TGTGCCAGCAGCTCCGAGGGGCCCTCCTACGAGCAGTACTTC.

This clonotype occurred many times. The genes are TRBV5-1 and TRBJ2-3, with a possible D match to TRBD2 (6 bases). CDR1 and CDR2 from the germline V gene are SGHRS and YFSETQ. The V and J ends lost 2 bases and 2 bases respectively, with 21 bases between them. This CDR3 has 18 residues. The CDR3 nucleotides are TGCGCCAGCAGCTTCGGCAGCGGGCGTCGCCCTATCACAGATACGCAGTATTTT. Translated: CASSFGSGRRPITDTQYF.

The table lists this clonotype with many counts. The chain couples TRBV12-5 to TRBJ2-1; TRBD2 aligns across 11 bases. V was clipped by 4 bases and J by 4 bases; unmatched bases: 6. The CDR3 covers 16 residues. Germline CDR1 reads LGHNT; CDR2 reads FRNRAP. The chain's CDR3 is CASGSSSGGRYNEQFF. CDR3 sequence (DNA): TGTGCTAGTGGTTCCTCTAGCGGGGGGCGATACAATGAGCAGTTCTTC.

The chain is built from TRBV6-2 or TRBV6-3 and TRBJ1-2; TRBD1 is a possible D gene (5 bases). Germline-derived CDR1 and CDR2 are MNHEY and SVGEGT. V lost 8 bases, J lost 7 bases, and 11 bases lay in between. CDR3 length: 11 residues. This chain's CDR3 is CASGTAVGYTF. The CDR3 coding sequence is TGTGCCAGCGGGACTGCGGTTGGCTACACCTTC.